These T cell receptor beta chains were read from a single sample in a study of Graves' ophthalmopathy and Graves' hyperthyroidism. TCRdb re-called the multiplex PCR reads with MiXCR, one entry per CDR3 protein. Among approximately 700,000 distinct CDR3 sequences listed, 35% to 50% were seen once. The specimen was peripheral blood. Receptor source: an adult man with Graves' ophthalmopathy. Each CDR3 is given with its conserved first and last residue. D genes are given only for firm matches. For some rows the clone size is stated as once, few or many, or as a class when expanded; others skip it.

-,many,TRBV10-2,TRBJ2-5,CASRWGETQYF,TGCGCCAGCAGGTGGGGGGAGACCCAGTACTTC
TRBD1,-,TRBV11-2,TRBJ2-5,CASSLDRATGIQETQYF,TGTGCCAGCAGCTTAGATAGGGCGACAGGGATCCAAGAGACCCAGTACTTC
-,-,TRBV25-1,TRBJ1-6,CASSLSLNRVFGNSPLHF,TGTGCCAGCAGTTTATCGCTCAACAGGGTATTTGGTAATTCACCCCTCCACTTT
-,few,TRBV19,TRBJ2-5,CASSPISEVPETQYF,TGTGCCAGTAGTCCCATCTCGGAGGTCCCTGAGACCCAGTACTTC
-,-,TRBV5-1,TRBJ1-1,CASSLNLQAEAFF,TGCGCCAGCAGCTTGAACCTCCAGGCTGAAGCTTTCTTT
TRBD1,-,TRBV11-1,TRBJ2-2,CASSELRTGGNTGELFF,TGTGCCAGCAGTGAACTCCGGACAGGGGGCAACACCGGGGAGCTGTTTTTT
-,-,TRBV25-1,TRBJ1-2,CASRQGFGIYGYTF,TGTGCCAGCAGACAGGGATTCGGCATCTATGGCTACACCTTC
TRBD1,-,TRBV29-1,TRBJ2-5,CSVNRGPWEQYF,TGCAGCGTCAACAGGGGACCTTGGGAGCAGTACTTC
TRBD1,-,TRBV27,TRBJ1-1,CASSLRGDRVRTEAFF,TGTGCCAGCAGTCTCCGGGGGGACAGGGTACGGACTGAAGCTTTCTTT
-,many,TRBV14,TRBJ1-6,CASSQVVGQGISPLHF,TGTGCCAGCAGCCAAGTAGTAGGGCAGGGGATTTCACCCCTCCACTTT
TRBD1,-,TRBV7-1,TRBJ1-5,CASSSYRDRTSNQPQHF,TGTGCCAGCAGCTCATACCGGGACAGGACTAGCAATCAGCCCCAGCATTTT
-,few,TRBV25-1,TRBJ2-2,CASSLGSTNTGELFF,TGTGCCAGCAGCTTGGGGAGCACGAACACCGGGGAGCTGTTTTTT
-,-,TRBV7-3,TRBJ1-1,CASSQMEGDTEAFF,TGTGCCAGCAGCCAAATGGAGGGGGACACTGAAGCTTTCTTT
TRBD1,-,TRBV24-1,TRBJ1-5,CASSARGQYGGMTDQPQHF,TGTGCCAGCAGTGCTAGGGGACAGTATGGGGGCATGACGGATCAGCCCCAGCATTTT
-,-,TRBV7-9,TRBJ1-1,CASSARGGAPEAFF,TGTGCCAGCAGCGCAAGGGGTGGGGCCCCTGAAGCTTTCTTT
-,many,TRBV7-3,TRBJ1-2,CASSLTEGIGYTF,TGTGCCAGCAGCTTAACGGAGGGAATTGGCTACACCTTC